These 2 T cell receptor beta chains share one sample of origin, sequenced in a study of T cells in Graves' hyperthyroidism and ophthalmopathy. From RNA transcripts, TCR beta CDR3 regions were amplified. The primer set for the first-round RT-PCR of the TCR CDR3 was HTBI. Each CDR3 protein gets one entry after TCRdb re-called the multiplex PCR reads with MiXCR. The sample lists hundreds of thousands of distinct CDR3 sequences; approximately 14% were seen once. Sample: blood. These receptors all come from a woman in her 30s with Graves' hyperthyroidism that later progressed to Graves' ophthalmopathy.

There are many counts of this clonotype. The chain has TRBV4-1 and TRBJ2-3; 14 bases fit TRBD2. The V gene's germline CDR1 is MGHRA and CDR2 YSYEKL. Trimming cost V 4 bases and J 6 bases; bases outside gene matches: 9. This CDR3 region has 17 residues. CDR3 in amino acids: CASSPWSGLAGEDTQYF. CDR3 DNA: TGCGCCAGCAGCCCGTGGTCGGGACTAGCGGGAGAGGATACGCAGTATTTT.

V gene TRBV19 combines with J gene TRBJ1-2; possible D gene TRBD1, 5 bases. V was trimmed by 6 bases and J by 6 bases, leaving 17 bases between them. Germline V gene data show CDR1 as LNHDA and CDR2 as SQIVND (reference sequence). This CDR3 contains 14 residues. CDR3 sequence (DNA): TGTGCCAGTAGATCCCCGGGTGGGGGGAATGGCTACACCTTC. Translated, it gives CASRSPGGGNGYTF.